One and the same sample provided the 27 T cell receptor beta chains below, sequenced in a study of T cells in Graves' hyperthyroidism and ophthalmopathy. Researchers amplified the TCR beta CDR3 regions from RNA transcripts. The HTBI primer set was used in a first-round RT-PCR of the TCR CDR3. TCRdb itself ran the multiplex PCR reads through MiXCR, one entry per CDR3 protein. The sample lists 100,000 to 140,000 distinct CDR3 sequences; approximately 15% were seen once. Sequenced sample: blood. These receptor sequences come from a woman aged 50 to 60 with Graves' hyperthyroidism.

This clonotype has a count of ten or more. This sequence joins TRBV27 and TRBJ1-1; D is unresolved. There are 14 residues in the CDR3. The V gene lost 3 bases and the J gene lost 10 bases, with 18 bases spanning the gap. Germline V CDR1 and CDR2: MNHEY, SMNVEV (reference sequence). The CDR3 spells CASSFLNTLGVAFF. The DNA of the CDR3 is TGTGCCAGCAGTTTCCTTAACACCCTCGGGGTAGCTTTCTTT.

The chain has TRBV19 and TRBJ2-3; tentative D call: TRBD1 (5 bases). CDR1 and CDR2 from the germline V gene are LNHDA and SQIVND (reference sequence). Trimming removed 5 bases at V and 6 bases at J, with 15 bases between. The CDR3 length is 14 residues. CDR3 bases: TGTGCCAGTAGTCAGGGTCGAGGAGCGGATACGCAGTATTTT. As protein: CASSQGRGADTQYF.

This clonotype has ten or more counts. The V and J genes are TRBV18 and TRBJ2-2, with D perhaps given as TRBD1 or TRBD2 (5 bases each). V dropped 3 bases and J dropped 0 bases, with 11 bases sitting between them. The length of the CDR3 is 16 residues. In germline, CDR1 is KGHSH, CDR2 LQKENI. The CDR3 nucleotides read TGTGCCAGCTCACCCTCGAGGGGACCGAACACCGGGGAGCTGTTTTTT. It yields the protein CASSPSRGPNTGELFF. Drawing the rest from reference TRBV18 and TRBJ2-2, the complete variable domain is NAGVMQNPRHLVRRRGQEARLRCSPMKGHSHVYWYRQLPEEGLKFMVYLQKENIIDESGMPKERFSAEFPKEGPSILRIQQVVRGDSAAYFCASSPSRGPNTGELFFGEGSRLTVL.

The gene calls are TRBV20-1 and TRBJ2-1, with 9 nucleotides matching TRBD1. In germline, CDR1 is DFQATT, CDR2 SNEGSKA (reference sequence). V lost 5 bases to trimming and J lost 8 bases; unmatched junction nucleotides: 7. CDR3 length: 13 amino acids. The CDR3 DNA reads as TGCAGTGCTTCGGACAGGGGCCGGGATGAGCAGTTCTTC. It specifies CSASDRGRDEQFF.

This clonotype was recorded many times. This chain joins TRBV12-3 or TRBV12-4 and TRBJ1-2; 8 bases are shared with TRBD1. V gave up 4 bases and J gave up 8 bases; unmatched junction bases: 3. The CDR3 is 12 amino acids. The CDR3 protein is CASSYRGNGYTF. CDR3 DNA: TGTGCCAGCAGTTACAGGGGGAACGGCTACACCTTC.

This clonotype was detected many times. This chain joins TRBV29-1 and TRBJ2-1; TRBD2 matches 11 bases. After removal of 7 bases from V and 6 bases from J, the junction contained 8 bases not matched to a gene. There are 14 residues in the CDR3. From germline, CDR1 is SQVTM and CDR2 ANQGSEA. The DNA for the CDR3 is TGCAGCGCTACTCCGGGACTAGCGGTCAATGAGCAGTTCTTC. Its protein product is CSATPGLAVNEQFF.

This clonotype was counted at least ten times. The V call is TRBV25-1, the J call TRBJ1-6; D is unresolved. The CDR3 consists of 16 residues. Germline lookup yields CDR1 MGHDK and CDR2 SYGVNS. Trimming left V 1 base short and J 9 bases short, with 16 bases between. The CDR3 DNA reads as TGTGCCAGCAGTGAATTATGGTTTCGTCTTGGTTCACCCCTCCACTTT. Translating gives CASSELWFRLGSPLHF.

This clonotype was seen many times. The CDR3 coding sequence is TGTGCCAGCAGCCCCGACAGACGTCAGCATTTT. This sequence encodes CASSPDRRQHF. The rearrangement joins TRBV6-1 to TRBJ1-5; D might be TRBD1 (5 bases). Deletions cut 6 bases from V and 13 bases from J, with 13 bases between. Germline V gives CDR1 MNHNS, CDR2 SASEGT. This CDR3 has 11 amino acids.

This clonotype was recorded only once. The CDR3 is CSAGGANEQFF. CDR3 sequence (DNA): TGCAGTGCAGGAGGGGCCAATGAGCAGTTCTTC. This rearrangement joins TRBV20-1 to TRBJ2-1; D possibly corresponds to TRBD2 (6 bases). Germline loops: CDR1 DFQATT, CDR2 SNEGSKA (reference sequence). V lost 6 bases, J lost 6 bases, and 9 bases lay in between. The CDR3 is 11 amino acids.

This clonotype was found many times. V and J are TRBV5-6 and TRBJ1-1, with D perhaps matching TRBD1 (6 bases). The CDR3 covers 13 residues. Germline lookup yields CDR1 SGHDT and CDR2 YYEEEE. The germline V and J ends were trimmed by 6 bases and 6 bases, with 15 bases remaining between them. The CDR3 sequence: CASTREGGSEAFF. DNA of the CDR3: TGTGCCAGCACCAGAGAGGGGGGCTCTGAAGCTTTCTTT.

The chain carries TRBV11-2 and TRBJ2-7; 13 nucleotides line up with TRBD2. The CDR3 runs to 17 residues. Germline V CDR1 and CDR2: SGHAT, FQNNGV. The J segment lost 6 bases and the V segment lost 5 bases, leaving 13 bases of the junction unmatched. CDR3 sequence reads: CASSGQTRLAGGGEQYF. CDR3 DNA: TGTGCCAGCAGCGGCCAAACTCGACTAGCGGGAGGAGGCGAGCAGTACTTC.

This clonotype appeared many times. V is TRBV16 and J is TRBJ1-1; D is possibly TRBD1 (6 bases). Germline V gene sequence: CDR1 KGHSY, CDR2 FQNENV. V gave up 5 bases and J gave up 3 bases, with 16 bases separating them. The CDR3 consists of 15 residues. CDR3 DNA: TGTGCCAGCAGCGGGGGGGCCCCCGTGGACACTGAAGCTTTCTTT. Protein: CASSGGAPVDTEAFF.

This clonotype was recorded many times. The V gene is TRBV18, the J gene TRBJ2-7; D unresolved. The CDR3 is made up of 14 amino acids. V lost 3 bases to trimming and J lost 2 bases, with 11 bases between them. The germline gives CDR1 KGHSH, CDR2 LQKENI. CDR3 sequence (DNA): TGTGCCAGCTCACCTGAACACAAAACCTACGAGCAGTACTTC. Protein product: CASSPEHKTYEQYF.

This clonotype was seen repeatedly, ten times or more. The V gene is TRBV3-1, the J gene TRBJ1-1; unclear D gene. The CDR3 is made up of 15 amino acids. The V gene lost 1 base and the J gene lost 6 bases, with 15 bases spanning the gap. Germline V lookup: CDR1 LGHDT, CDR2 YNNKEL (reference sequence). The CDR3 reads CASSQGVMRHSEAFF. The CDR3 bases are TGTGCCAGCAGCCAAGGGGTGATGCGTCATTCTGAAGCTTTCTTT.

Comment on this clonotype: This could be a read error, since a much larger clone is one nucleotide away. This chain connects TRBV29-1 to TRBJ1-1; a possible D gene is TRBD1 (5 bases). V gave up 3 bases and J gave up 11 bases, with 13 bases separating them. Germline V gene lookup returns CDR1 SQVTM and CDR2 ANQGSEA. CDR3 length: 11 amino acids. The CDR3 coding sequence is TGCAGCGTTGAGTTGGGGGGTCAGGCTTTCTTT. It yields the protein CSVELGGQAFF.

This clonotype occurred many times. The chain employs TRBV12-3 or TRBV12-4 and TRBJ2-2; TRBD2 matches 14 bases. J gave up 5 bases and V 0 bases, and 2 bases lay outside the gene matches. The CDR3 spans 17 residues. The CDR3 nucleotides are TGTGCCAGCAGTTTAGCAGGGACTAGCGGGAGTACCGGGGAGCTGTTTTTT. Its protein is CASSLAGTSGSTGELFF.

This clonotype was counted ten times or more. The V gene is TRBV3-1, the J gene TRBJ2-7, with 9 bases identical to TRBD2. Germline lookup yields CDR1 LGHDT and CDR2 YNNKEL (reference sequence). The length of the CDR3 is 16 residues. V was clipped by 2 bases and J by 4 bases; unmatched bases: 9. CDR3 coding DNA: TGTGCCAGCAGCCAATCTGGCGGGAGGGCCATGTACGAGCAGTACTTC. Encoded protein: CASSQSGGRAMYEQYF.

This clonotype appeared many times. The V and J genes are TRBV12-3 or TRBV12-4 and TRBJ2-1, with D possibly matching TRBD2 (6 bases). The CDR3 spans 15 residues. The V gene lost 1 base and the J gene lost 2 bases, with 9 bases spanning the gap. In nucleotides, the CDR3 is TGTGCCAGCAGTTTAGTGCCTAGCGCCTACAATGAGCAGTTCTTC. It is translated as CASSLVPSAYNEQFF.

In its sample, this clonotype was seen many times. The V call is TRBV27, the J call TRBJ2-7; D not certain. Between the trimmed V and J ends, which lost 2 bases and 4 bases, there was a span of 12 bases. The CDR3 is 14 amino acids. Germline V gives CDR1 MNHEY, CDR2 SMNVEV (reference sequence). CDR3 amino acids: CASSLGWGRYEQYF. The CDR3 DNA reads as TGTGCCAGCAGTTTAGGGTGGGGAAGGTACGAGCAGTACTTC.

This clonotype was seen many times. The rearrangement uses TRBV20-1 and TRBJ1-1; 7 nucleotides align to TRBD1. There are 11 residues in the CDR3. The V gene end was trimmed by 8 bases and the J gene end by 4 bases; junction bases not matched to a gene: 4. Germline loops: CDR1 DFQATT, CDR2 SNEGSKA (reference sequence). In nucleotides, the CDR3 is TGCAGTCGACAGGGCTCCACTGAAGCTTTCTTT. It yields the protein CSRQGSTEAFF.

The chain carries TRBV28 and TRBJ2-2, with unresolved D. V was trimmed by 5 bases and J by 4 bases, leaving 8 bases between them. The CDR3 is 13 residues long. CDR1 and CDR2 (germline): MDHEN, SYDVKM. The chain's CDR3 is CASSKHGTGELFF. CDR3 coding DNA: TGTGCCAGCAGTAAGCACGGCACCGGGGAGCTGTTTTTT.

Ten or more counts support this clonotype. The chain recombines TRBV3-1 with TRBJ1-1; the D is unclear. Trimming shortened V by 1 base and J by 3 bases, and 9 bases separated the two germline ends. Per germline, CDR1 LGHDT and CDR2 YNNKEL (reference sequence). The CDR3 is 14 residues long. The CDR3 is CASSQAYIDTEAFF. Written as DNA, the CDR3 is TGTGCCAGCAGCCAAGCTTACATCGACACTGAAGCTTTCTTT. The full variable domain, its missing parts supplied by reference TRBV3-1 and TRBJ1-1, is DTAVSQTPKYLVTQMGNDKSIKCEQNLGHDTMYWYKQDSKKFLKIMFSYNNKELIINETVPNRFSPKSPDKAHLNLHINSLELGDSAVYFCASSQAYIDTEAFFGQGTRLTVV.

This clonotype was observed at least ten times. The V and J genes are TRBV12-3 or TRBV12-4 and TRBJ2-7; 9 bases align to TRBD2. CDR3 length: 17 residues. V trimming: 6 bases; J trimming: 5 bases; junction bases outside the gene matches: 17. CDR3 region: CASSPNPRVAGVDEQYF. CDR3 DNA: TGTGCCAGCAGCCCCAACCCTAGAGTAGCGGGAGTAGACGAGCAGTACTTC.

This clonotype was picked up many times. V gene TRBV5-1 combines with J gene TRBJ1-4; D gene ambiguous. Germline CDR1 reads SGHRS; CDR2 reads YFSETQ. This CDR3 comprises 15 residues. With 4 bases removed from V and 0 bases from J, the gap between germline ends came to 10 bases. The CDR3 DNA reads TGCGCCAGCAGCAACGGAACCGCAACTAATGAAAAACTGTTTTTT. Its protein product is CASSNGTATNEKLFF.

This clonotype appeared many times. The chain joins TRBV7-3 to TRBJ2-1, with 11 bases identical to TRBD2. Unmatched junction bases numbered 14, after V lost 1 base and J lost 6 bases. Germline V gene lookup returns CDR1 SGHTA and CDR2 FQGTGA. The CDR3 is 19 amino acids. CDR3 bases: TGTGCCAGCAGCTTAAAACATTCGCCGCTAGCGGGAGGTGGCAATGAGCAGTTCTTC. Protein sequence: CASSLKHSPLAGGGNEQFF.

This clonotype was detected many times. The chain uses TRBV5-1 and TRBJ2-1, with 12 nucleotides matching TRBD2. The V segment lost 0 bases and the J segment 4 bases; nucleotides outside the gene matches: 2. The CDR3 is 16 amino acids. The germline V gene has CDR1 SGHRS and CDR2 YFSETQ. The CDR3 loop reads CASSLAGLAGYNEQFF. The CDR3 region has the DNA TGCGCCAGCAGCTTGGCCGGACTAGCGGGATACAATGAGCAGTTCTTC.

The chain uses TRBV20-1 and TRBJ1-6; 9 bases match TRBD1. Looked up from germline, CDR1 is DFQATT and CDR2 is SNEGSKA (reference sequence). V lost 4 bases and J lost 7; bases outside the gene matches: 2. CDR3 length: 13 residues. The CDR3 region has the DNA TGCAGTGCTACCGGGACAGGGAATTCACCCCTCCACTTT. Translating it yields CSATGTGNSPLHF.